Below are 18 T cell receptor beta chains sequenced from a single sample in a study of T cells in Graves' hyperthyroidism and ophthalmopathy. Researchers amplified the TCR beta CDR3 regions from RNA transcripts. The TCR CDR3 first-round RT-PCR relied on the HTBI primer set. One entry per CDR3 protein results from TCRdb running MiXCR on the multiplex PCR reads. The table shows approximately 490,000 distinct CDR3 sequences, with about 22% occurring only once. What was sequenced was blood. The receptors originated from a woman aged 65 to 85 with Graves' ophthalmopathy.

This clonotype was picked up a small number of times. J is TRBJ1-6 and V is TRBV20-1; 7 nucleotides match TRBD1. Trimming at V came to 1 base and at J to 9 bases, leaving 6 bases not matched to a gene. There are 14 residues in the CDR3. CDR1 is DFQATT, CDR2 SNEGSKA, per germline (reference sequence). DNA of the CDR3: TGCAGTGCTAGAGGAACAGGGGAGGCTTCACCCCTCCACTTT. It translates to CSARGTGEASPLHF.

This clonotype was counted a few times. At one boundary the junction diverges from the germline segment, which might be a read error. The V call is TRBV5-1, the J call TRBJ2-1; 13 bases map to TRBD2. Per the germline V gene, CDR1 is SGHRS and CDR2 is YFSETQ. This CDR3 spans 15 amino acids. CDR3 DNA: TGTGCCAGCAGCATTACTAGCGGGAGGGCCCGGGAGCAGTTCTTC. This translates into CASSITSGRAREQFF.

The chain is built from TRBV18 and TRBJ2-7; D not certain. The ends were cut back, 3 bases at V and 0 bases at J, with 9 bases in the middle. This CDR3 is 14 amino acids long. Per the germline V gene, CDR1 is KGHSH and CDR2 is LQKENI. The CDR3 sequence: CASSPRNSSYEQYF. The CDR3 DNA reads TGTGCCAGCTCACCTCGGAACAGCTCCTACGAGCAGTACTTC.

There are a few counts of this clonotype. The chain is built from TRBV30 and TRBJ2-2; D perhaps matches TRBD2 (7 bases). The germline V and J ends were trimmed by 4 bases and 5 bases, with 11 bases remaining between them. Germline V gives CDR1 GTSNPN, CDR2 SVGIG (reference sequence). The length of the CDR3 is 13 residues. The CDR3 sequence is CAWIGRGTGELFF. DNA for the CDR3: TGTGCCTGGATAGGGAGGGGGACCGGGGAGCTGTTTTTT.

The CDR3 here is CASSYNGDTEAFF. The CDR3 DNA sequence: TGTGCCAGCAGTTATAACGGTGACACTGAAGCTTTCTTT. The J gene is TRBJ1-1, the V gene TRBV6-2 or TRBV6-3; no firm D call. The CDR3 loop spans 13 amino acids. The germline CDR1 and CDR2 sequences are MNHEY and SVGEGT. The V end lost 3 bases, the J end lost 3 bases, and 8 bases lay between the germline ends.

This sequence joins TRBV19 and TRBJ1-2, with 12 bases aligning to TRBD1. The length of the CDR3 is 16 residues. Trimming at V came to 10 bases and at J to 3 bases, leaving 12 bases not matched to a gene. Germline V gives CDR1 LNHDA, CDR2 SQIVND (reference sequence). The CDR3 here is CATRPTGQGAHYGYTF. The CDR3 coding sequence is TGTGCCACGCGACCCACGGGACAGGGGGCTCACTATGGCTACACCTTC.

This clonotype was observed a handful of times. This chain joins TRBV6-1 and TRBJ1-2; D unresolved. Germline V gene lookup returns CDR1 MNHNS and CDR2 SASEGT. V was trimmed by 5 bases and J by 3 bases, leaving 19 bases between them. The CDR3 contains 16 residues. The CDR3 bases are TGTGCCAGCAGTAAACCGGGCCCTACGGGAGACTATGGCTACACCTTC. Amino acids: CASSKPGPTGDYGYTF.

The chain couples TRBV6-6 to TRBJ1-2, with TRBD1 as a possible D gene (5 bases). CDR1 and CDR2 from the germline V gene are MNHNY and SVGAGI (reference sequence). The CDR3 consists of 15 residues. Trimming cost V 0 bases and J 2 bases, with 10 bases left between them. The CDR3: CASSYSSQGNYGYTF. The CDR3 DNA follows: TGTGCCAGCAGTTACTCGTCTCAGGGAAACTATGGCTACACCTTC.

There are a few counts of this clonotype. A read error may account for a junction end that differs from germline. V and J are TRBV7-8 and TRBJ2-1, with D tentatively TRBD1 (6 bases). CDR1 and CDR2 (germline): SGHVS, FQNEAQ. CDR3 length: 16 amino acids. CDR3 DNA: TGTGCCTGCAGCTTAGCCGGACAGAGCTCCTACAATGAGCAGTTCTTC. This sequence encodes CACSLAGQSSYNEQFF. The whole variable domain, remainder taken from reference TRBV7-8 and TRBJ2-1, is GAGVSQSPRYKVAKRGQDVALRCDPISGHVSLFWYQQALGQGPEFLTYFQNEAQLDKSGLPSDRFFAERPEGSVSTLKIQRTQQEDSAVYLCACSLAGQSSYNEQFFGPGTRLTVL.

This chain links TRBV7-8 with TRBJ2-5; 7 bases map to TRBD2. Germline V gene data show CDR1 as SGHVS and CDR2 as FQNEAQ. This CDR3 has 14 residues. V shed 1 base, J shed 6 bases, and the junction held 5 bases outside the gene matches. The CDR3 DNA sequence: TGTGCCAGCAGCTTAGGGACTAGGGGTCAGACCCAGTACTTC. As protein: CASSLGTRGQTQYF.

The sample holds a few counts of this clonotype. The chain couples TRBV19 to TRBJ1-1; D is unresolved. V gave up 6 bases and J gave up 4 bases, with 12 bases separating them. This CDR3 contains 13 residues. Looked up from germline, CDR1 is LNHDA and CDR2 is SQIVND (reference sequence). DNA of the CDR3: TGTGCCAGTAGCGAGGGCTTGGGCACTGAAGCTTTCTTT. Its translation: CASSEGLGTEAFF.

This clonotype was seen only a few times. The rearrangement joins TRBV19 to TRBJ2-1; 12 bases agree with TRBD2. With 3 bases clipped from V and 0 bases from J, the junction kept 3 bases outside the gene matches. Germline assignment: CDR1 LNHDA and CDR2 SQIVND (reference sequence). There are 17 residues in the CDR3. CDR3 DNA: TGTGCCAGTAGTATCGGACTAGCGGGATTCTCCTACAATGAGCAGTTCTTC. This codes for CASSIGLAGFSYNEQFF.

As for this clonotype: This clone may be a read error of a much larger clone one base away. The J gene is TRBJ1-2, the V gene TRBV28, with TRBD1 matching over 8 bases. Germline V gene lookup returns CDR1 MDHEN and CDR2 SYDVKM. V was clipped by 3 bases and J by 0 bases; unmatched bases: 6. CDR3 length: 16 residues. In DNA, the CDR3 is TGTGCCAGCAGTTTTGCTGGCAGGGGGCCTAACTATGGCTACACCTTC. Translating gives CASSFAGRGPNYGYTF.

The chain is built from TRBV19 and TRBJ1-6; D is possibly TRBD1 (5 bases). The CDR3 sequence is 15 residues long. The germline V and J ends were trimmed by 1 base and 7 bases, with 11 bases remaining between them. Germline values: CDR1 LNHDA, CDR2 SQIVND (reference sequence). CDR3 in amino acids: CASSIGSRVNSPLHF. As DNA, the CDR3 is TGTGCCAGTAGTATAGGATCCAGGGTAAATTCACCCCTCCACTTT.

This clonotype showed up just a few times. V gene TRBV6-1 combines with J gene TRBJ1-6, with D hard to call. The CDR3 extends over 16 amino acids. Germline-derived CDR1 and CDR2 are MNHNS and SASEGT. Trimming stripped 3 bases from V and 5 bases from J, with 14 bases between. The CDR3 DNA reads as TGTGCCAGCAGTGAGACTCGGTTCCGAAATAATTCACCCCTCCACTTT. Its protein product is CASSETRFRNNSPLHF.

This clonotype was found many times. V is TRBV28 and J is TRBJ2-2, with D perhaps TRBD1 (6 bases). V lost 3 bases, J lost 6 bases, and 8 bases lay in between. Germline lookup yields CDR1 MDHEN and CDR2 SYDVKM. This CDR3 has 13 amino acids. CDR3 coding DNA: TGTGCCAGCAGTTTCACAGGGTCCGGGGAGCTGTTTTTT. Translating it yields CASSFTGSGELFF.

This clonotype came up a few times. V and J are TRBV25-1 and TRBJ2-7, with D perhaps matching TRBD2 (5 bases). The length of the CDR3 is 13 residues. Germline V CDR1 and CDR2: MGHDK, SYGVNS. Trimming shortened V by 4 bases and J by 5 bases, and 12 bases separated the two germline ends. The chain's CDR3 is CASSGEGAHEQYF. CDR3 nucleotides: TGTGCCAGCAGTGGAGAGGGTGCGCACGAGCAGTACTTC.

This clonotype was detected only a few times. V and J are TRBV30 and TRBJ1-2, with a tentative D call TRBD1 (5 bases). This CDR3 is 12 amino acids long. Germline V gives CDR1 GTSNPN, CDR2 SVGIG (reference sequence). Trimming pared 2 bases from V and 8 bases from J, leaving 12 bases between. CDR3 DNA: TGTGCCTGGAGTCAGGGCGATTGGGGCTACACCTTC. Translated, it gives CAWSQGDWGYTF.